One and the same sample provided the 6 T cell receptor beta chains below, sequenced in a study of T cell responses to AZD1222 COVID-19 vaccine. Some clones are missing from TCRdb's copy, which holds only in-frame ones; the method was immunoSEQ multiplex PCR. Of about 140,000 clones in the sample, around 93% were seen once. The sample here was peripheral blood, taken 28 days after the second AZD1222 dose. The source is an adult who received the AZD1222 COVID-19 vaccine.

This chain links TRBV7-8 with TRBJ2-5, with D unclear. CDR1 SGHVS and CDR2 FQNEAQ come from the germline V gene. This CDR3 spans 14 amino acids. V was clipped by 4 bases and J by 3 bases, with 12 bases between them. The CDR3 bases are TGTGCCAGCAGCTCGGAGTTTGCCGAAGAGACCCAGTACTTC. It translates to CASSSEFAEETQYF.

The chain links TRBV3-1 (or the pseudogene TRBV3-2) to TRBJ2-3; 11 bases are shared with TRBD2. CDR3 length: 17 residues. After removal of 3 bases from V and 3 bases from J, the junction contained 8 bases not matched to a gene. The germline gives CDR1 LGHDT, CDR2 YNNKEL (reference sequence). DNA for the CDR3: TGTGCCAGCAGCCAGGGGGCACTAGCGGGAGTTACAGATACGCAGTATTTT. Translated: CASSQGALAGVTDTQYF.

The chain employs TRBV18 and TRBJ1-2; 8 nucleotides match TRBD1. CDR3 length equals 14 residues. The junction had 4 bases not matched to a gene; V was cut back by 3 bases and J by 4 bases. Looked up from germline, CDR1 is KGHSH and CDR2 is LQKENI. CDR3 nucleotide sequence: TGTGCCAGCTCACCGACAGGACAGGGCTATGGCTACACCTTC. Translation gives CASSPTGQGYGYTF. The whole variable domain, filled in from reference TRBV18 and TRBJ1-2, reads NAGVMQNPRHLVRRRGQEARLRCSPMKGHSHVYWYRQLPEEGLKFMVYLQKENIIDESGMPKERFSAEFPKEGPSILRIQQVVRGDSAAYFCASSPTGQGYGYTFGSGTRLTVV.

This chain links TRBV6-6 with TRBJ2-7, with D unclear. Per the germline V gene, CDR1 is MNHNY and CDR2 is SVGAGI (reference sequence). Trimming removed 2 bases from V and 1 base from J, with 3 bases in between. This CDR3 has 12 residues. The CDR3 here is CASSYESYEQYF. CDR3 sequence (DNA): TGTGCCAGCAGTTACGAGTCCTACGAGCAGTACTTC.

The chain is built from TRBV27 and TRBJ1-2; 9 bases match TRBD1. The CDR3 is made up of 13 amino acids. V gave up 6 bases and J gave up 8 bases; unmatched junction bases: 7. CDR1 is MNHEY and CDR2 is SMNVEV in the germline V gene (reference sequence). CDR3: CASSGQGPGGYTF. The CDR3 nucleotides are TGTGCCAGCAGCGGACAGGGGCCCGGGGGCTACACCTTC.

This chain connects TRBV3-1 (or the pseudogene TRBV3-2) to TRBJ2-1, with a possible D match to TRBD2 (6 bases). V was trimmed by 4 bases and J by 5 bases, leaving 15 bases between them. Germline V lookup: CDR1 LGHDT, CDR2 YNNKEL (reference sequence). This CDR3 has 15 amino acids. The CDR3 DNA is TGTGCCAGCAGCCCCTGGACTATCCCCCACAATGAGCAGTTCTTC. It yields the protein CASSPWTIPHNEQFF.